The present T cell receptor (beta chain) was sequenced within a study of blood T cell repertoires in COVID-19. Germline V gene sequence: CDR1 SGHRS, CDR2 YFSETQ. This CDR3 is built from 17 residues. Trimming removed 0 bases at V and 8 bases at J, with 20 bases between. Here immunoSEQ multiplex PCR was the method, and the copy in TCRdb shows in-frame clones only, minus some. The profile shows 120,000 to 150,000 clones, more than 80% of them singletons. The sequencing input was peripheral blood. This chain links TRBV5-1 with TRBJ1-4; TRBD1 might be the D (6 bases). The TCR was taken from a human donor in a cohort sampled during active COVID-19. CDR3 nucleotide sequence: TGCGCCAGCAGCTTGGATGGGGGTCAGGGGCAGAGCGAAAAACTGTTTTTT. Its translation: CASSLDGGQGQSEKLFF.